This T cell receptor beta chain was identified in a study of T cells in Graves' hyperthyroidism and ophthalmopathy. Study-wide background: At the time of initial diagnosis and before any treatment, peripheral blood was collected. General study points: Also found in blood were most expanded thyroid clonotypes above 0.001.

In patients aged 18 to 65, hyperthyroidism was newly diagnosed, with duration under 2 months. Exclusion criteria comprised uncontrolled infection, other autoimmune disease, pregnancy or lactation. Germline V lookup: CDR1 LGHDT, CDR2 YNNKEL (reference sequence). This CDR3 has 15 residues. Trimming took 0 bases from V and 1 from J; bases not matched to a gene: 1. Points on this clonotype: The antigen is unknown.

The source material, RNA transcripts, was used to amplify TCR beta CDR3 regions. Carried out on the TCR CDR3, a first-round RT-PCR used the HTBI primer set. Each CDR3 protein is one row after TCRdb ran MiXCR on the multiplex PCR reads. The table includes about 210,000 distinct CDR3 sequences, 15% to 20% detected once. The TCR sequence derives from a man between 45 and 60 years old with Graves' hyperthyroidism. The chain couples TRBV3-1 to TRBJ1-1, with 8 nucleotides matching TRBD1. Specimen: blood. The CDR3 loop is CASSQDGQGNTEAFF. Written as DNA, the CDR3 is TGTGCCAGCAGCCAAGATGGACAGGGGAACACTGAAGCTTTCTTT.